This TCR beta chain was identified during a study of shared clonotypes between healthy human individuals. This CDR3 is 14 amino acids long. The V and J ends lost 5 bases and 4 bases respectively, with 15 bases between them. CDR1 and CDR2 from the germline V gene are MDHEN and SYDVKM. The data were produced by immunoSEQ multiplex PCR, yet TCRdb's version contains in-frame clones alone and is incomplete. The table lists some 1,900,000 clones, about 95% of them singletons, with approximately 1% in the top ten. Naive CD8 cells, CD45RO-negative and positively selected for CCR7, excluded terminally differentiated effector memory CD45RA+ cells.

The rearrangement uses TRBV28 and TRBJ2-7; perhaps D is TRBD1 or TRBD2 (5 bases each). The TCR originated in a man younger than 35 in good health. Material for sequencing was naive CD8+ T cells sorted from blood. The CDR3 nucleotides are TGTGCCAGCAGTACAGGCTTGGGGGTATACGAGCAGTACTTC. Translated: CASSTGLGVYEQYF.